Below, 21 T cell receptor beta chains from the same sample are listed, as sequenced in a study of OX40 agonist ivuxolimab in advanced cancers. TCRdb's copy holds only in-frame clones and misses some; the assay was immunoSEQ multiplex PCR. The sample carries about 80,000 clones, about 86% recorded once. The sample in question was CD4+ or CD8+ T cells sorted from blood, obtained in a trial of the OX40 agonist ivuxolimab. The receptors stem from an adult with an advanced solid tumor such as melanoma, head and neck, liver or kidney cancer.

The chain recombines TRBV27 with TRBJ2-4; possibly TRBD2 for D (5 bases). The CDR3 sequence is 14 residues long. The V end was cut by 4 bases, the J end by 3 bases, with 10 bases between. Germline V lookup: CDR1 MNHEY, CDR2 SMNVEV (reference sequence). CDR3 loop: CASSYAGNKNIQYF. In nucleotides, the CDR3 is TGTGCCAGCAGTTATGCGGGCAACAAAAACATTCAGTACTTC.

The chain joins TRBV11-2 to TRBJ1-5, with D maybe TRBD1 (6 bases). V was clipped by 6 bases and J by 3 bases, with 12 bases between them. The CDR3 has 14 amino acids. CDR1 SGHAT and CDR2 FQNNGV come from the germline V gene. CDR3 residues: CASSPQGSNQPQHF. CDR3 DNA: TGTGCCAGCAGTCCACAGGGTTCCAATCAGCCCCAGCATTTT.

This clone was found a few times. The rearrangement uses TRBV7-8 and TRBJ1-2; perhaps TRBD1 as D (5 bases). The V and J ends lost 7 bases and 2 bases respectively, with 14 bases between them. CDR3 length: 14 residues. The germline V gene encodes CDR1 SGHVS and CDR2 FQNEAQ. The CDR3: CASTPEQGNYGYTF. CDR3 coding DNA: TGTGCCAGCACCCCTGAGCAGGGCAACTATGGCTACACCTTC.

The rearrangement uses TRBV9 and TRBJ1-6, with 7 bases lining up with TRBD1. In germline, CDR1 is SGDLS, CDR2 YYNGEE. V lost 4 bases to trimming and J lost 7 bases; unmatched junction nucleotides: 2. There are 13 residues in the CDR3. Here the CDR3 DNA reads TGTGCCAGCAGCACGACAGGGAATTCACCCCTCCACTTT. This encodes CASSTTGNSPLHF.

CDR3 protein: CASSSEGTATEAFF. CDR3 bases: TGTGCCAGCAGCTCTGAGGGGACGGCCACTGAAGCTTTCTTT. V usage is TRBV7-9 and J usage is TRBJ1-1; tentative D call: TRBD1 (5 bases). Germline values: CDR1 SEHNR, CDR2 FQNEAQ (reference sequence). The CDR3 consists of 14 residues. V shed 4 bases and J shed 4 bases, with 13 bases lying between them.

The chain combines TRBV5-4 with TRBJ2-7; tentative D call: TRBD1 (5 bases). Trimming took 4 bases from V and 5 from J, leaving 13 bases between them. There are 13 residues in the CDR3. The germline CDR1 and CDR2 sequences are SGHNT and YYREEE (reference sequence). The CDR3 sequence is CASSLPTVNEQYF. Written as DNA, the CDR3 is TGTGCCAGCAGCCTACCGACAGTCAACGAGCAGTACTTC. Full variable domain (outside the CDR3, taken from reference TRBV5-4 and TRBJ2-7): ETGVTQSPTHLIKTRGQQVTLRCSSQSGHNTVSWYQQALGQGPQFIFQYYREEENGRGNFPPRFSGLQFPNYSSELNVNALELDDSALYLCASSLPTVNEQYFGPGTRLTVT.

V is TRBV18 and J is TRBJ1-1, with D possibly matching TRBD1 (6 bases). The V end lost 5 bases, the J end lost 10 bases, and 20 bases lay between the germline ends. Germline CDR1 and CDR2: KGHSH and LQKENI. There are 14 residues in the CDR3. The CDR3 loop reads CASSLGADSRGAFF. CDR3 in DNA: TGTGCCAGCTCATTAGGGGCGGACAGTCGAGGAGCTTTCTTT.

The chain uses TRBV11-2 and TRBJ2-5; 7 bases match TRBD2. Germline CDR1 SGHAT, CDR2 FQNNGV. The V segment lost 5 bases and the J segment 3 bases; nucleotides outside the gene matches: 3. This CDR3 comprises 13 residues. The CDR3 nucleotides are TGTGCCAGCAGCCGGGGGAGGGAAGAGACCCAGTACTTC. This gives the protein CASSRGREETQYF.

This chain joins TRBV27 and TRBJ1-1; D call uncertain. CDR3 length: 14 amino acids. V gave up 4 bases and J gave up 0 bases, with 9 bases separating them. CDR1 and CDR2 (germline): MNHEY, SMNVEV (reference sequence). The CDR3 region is CASSSPALNTEAFF. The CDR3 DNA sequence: TGTGCCAGCAGTTCCCCGGCTTTGAACACTGAAGCTTTCTTT.

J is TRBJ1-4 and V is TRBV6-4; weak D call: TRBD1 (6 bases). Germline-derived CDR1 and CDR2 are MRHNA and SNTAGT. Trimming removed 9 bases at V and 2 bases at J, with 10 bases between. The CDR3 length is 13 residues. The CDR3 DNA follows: TGTGCCAGGAGGGGGGGTACTAATGAAAAACTGTTTTTT. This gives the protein CARRGGTNEKLFF.

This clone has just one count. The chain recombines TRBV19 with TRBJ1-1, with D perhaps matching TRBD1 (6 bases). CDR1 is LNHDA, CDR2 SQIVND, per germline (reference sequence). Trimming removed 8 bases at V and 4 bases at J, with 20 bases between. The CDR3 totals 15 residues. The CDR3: CASDRKGVGFTEAFF. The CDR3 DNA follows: TGTGCCAGTGATAGGAAGGGGGTGGGGTTCACTGAAGCTTTCTTT.

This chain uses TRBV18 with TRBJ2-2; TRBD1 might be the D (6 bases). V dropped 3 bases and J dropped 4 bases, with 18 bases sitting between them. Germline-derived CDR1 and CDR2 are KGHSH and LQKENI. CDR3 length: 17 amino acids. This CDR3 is CASSPGQQAPGTGELFF. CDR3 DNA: TGTGCCAGCTCACCGGGACAACAGGCCCCGGGCACCGGGGAGCTGTTTTTT.

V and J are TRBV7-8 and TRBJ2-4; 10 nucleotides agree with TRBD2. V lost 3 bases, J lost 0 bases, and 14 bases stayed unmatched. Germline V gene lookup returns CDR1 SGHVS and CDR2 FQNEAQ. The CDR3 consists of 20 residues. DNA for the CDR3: TGTGCCAGCAGCTTGGGGGGGACTAGCGAGAACAGACTAGCCAAAAACATTCAGTACTTC. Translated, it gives CASSLGGTSENRLAKNIQYF.

The CDR3 is CASGLTGGYNEQFF. For the CDR3, the DNA is TGTGCTAGTGGTTTGACAGGGGGCTACAATGAGCAGTTCTTC. This chain joins TRBV12-5 and TRBJ2-1; 8 bases fit TRBD1. The CDR3 extends over 14 amino acids. Germline values: CDR1 LGHNT, CDR2 FRNRAP. Losses at the gene ends were 2 bases for V and 3 bases for J; bases not matched to a gene: 0.

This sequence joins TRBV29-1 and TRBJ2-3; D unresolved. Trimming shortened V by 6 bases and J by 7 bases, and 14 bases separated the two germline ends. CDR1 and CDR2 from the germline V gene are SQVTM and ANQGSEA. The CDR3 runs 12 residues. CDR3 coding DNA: TGCAGCGTAGACCCAAATATTTATACGCAGTATTTT. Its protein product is CSVDPNIYTQYF.

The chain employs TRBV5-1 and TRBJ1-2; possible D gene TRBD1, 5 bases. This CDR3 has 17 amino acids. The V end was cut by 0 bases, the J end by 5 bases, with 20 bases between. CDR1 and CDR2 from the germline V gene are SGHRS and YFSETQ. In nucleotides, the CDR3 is TGCGCCAGCAGCTTGGCGGGGGTTAGTACGGGATCGTATGGCTACACCTTC. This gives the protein CASSLAGVSTGSYGYTF.

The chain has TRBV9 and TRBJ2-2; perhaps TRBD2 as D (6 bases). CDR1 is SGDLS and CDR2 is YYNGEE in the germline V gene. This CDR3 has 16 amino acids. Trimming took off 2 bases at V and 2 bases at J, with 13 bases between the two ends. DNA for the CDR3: TGTGCCAGCAGCGTGTATTCGGGACTTAACACCGGGGAGCTGTTTTTT. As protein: CASSVYSGLNTGELFF.

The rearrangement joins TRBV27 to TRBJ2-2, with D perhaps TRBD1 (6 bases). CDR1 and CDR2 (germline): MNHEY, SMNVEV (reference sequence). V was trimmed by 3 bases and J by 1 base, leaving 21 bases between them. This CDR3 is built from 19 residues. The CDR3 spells CASSLRGSGLLWNTGELFF. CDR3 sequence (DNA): TGTGCCAGCAGTTTGAGGGGGTCAGGCCTCTTATGGAACACCGGGGAGCTGTTTTTT.

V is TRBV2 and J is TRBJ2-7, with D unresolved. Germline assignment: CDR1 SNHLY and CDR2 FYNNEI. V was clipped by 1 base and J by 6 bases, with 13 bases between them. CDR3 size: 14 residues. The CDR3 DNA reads TGTGCCAGCAGTGAAGGGGCCCTAAGGGCCGAGCAGTACTTC. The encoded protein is CASSEGALRAEQYF.

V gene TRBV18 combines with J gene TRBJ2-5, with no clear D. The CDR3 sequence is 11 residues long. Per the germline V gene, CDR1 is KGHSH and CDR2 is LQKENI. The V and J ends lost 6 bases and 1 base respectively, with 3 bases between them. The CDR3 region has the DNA TGTGCCAGCTCGTTCCAAGAGACCCAGTACTTC. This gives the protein CASSFQETQYF.

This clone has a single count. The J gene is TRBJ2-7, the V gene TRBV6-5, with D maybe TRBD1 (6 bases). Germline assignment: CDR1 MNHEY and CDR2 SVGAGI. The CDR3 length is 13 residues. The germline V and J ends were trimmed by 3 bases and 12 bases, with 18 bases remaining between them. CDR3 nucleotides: TGTGCCAGCAGTTATAACCCAGGGGCTTCAGGGTACTTC. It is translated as CASSYNPGASGYF.